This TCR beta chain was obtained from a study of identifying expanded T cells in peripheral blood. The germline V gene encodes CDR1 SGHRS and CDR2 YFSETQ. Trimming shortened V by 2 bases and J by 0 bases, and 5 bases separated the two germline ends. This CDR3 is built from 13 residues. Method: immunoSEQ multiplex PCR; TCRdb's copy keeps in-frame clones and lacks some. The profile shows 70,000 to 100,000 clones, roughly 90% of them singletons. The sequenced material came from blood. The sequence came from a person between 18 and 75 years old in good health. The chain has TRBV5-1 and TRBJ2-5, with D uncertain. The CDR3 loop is CASSFQNQETQYF. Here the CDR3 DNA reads TGCGCCAGCAGCTTCCAGAACCAAGAGACCCAGTACTTC.